The clone carrying this T cell receptor (beta chain) was counted ten times or more. Antigen specificity is unknown. In the library, individual cDNA molecules carried attached unique molecular identifiers. TCRdb passed the 5' RACE reads through MiXCR, listing each CDR3 protein once. The sample lists tens of thousands of distinct CDR3 sequences, 10% to 15% seen once, with 1.5% to 2% in the top ten. This record comes from a study of early T cells in non-severe SARS-CoV-2 infection. About the study: Whole-blood bulk RNA, unsorted, was sequenced, and chains were unpaired. Findings and limits, study-wide: VDJdb-based matching was biased toward anti-spike CD8 responses and missed private and CD4 specificities.

The CDR3 sequence is 17 residues long. The germline V gene encodes CDR1 MNHEY and CDR2 SVGAGI. After removal of 4 bases from V and 2 bases from J, the junction contained 11 bases not matched to a gene. The gene calls are TRBV6-5 and TRBJ1-3; 7 nucleotides line up with TRBD1. The receptor comes from an adult who was a healthcare worker with PCR-confirmed SARS-CoV-2 infection or an uninfected control (not recorded which). Sequenced sample: whole blood. This CDR3 reads CASSFSPPGGTGNTIYF. CDR3 coding DNA: TGTGCCAGCAGTTTTAGCCCCCCAGGGGGTACTGGAAACACCATATATTTT.